This T cell receptor (beta chain) was documented in a study of Ad26.COV2.S vaccination and SARS-CoV-2 variants. Findings and caveats of the study: Reportedly, spike-specific CD8+ and CD4+ T cell responses achieved substantial breadth once vaccination had taken place. Recipients given vaccine exceeded placebo recipients in spike-specific TCR breadth.

TCRdb's table, derived via immunoSEQ multiplex PCR, lists solely in-frame clones and lacks some. The sample includes about 400,000 clones, 92% seen only once; the top ten take under 2%. Treatment indicated: some 20 received Ad26.COV2.S at low or high dose, single or two shots; 5 received placebo; per-sample allocation not given. Collection of the samples took place on day 63 after the first injection of vaccine or placebo. The donor's status was that of an adult aged 18-55 years in Boston. Expressing Wuhan-strain SARS-CoV-2 spike, an Ad26 vector served as the vaccine. CDR1 and CDR2 from the germline V gene are MNHEY and SMNVEV (reference sequence). The CDR3 consists of 15 residues. V shed 0 bases and J shed 6 bases, with 14 bases lying between them. Concerning this clone itself: The antigen remains unidentified.

The origin of this receptor is a person aged 18 to 59 who received the Ad26.COV2.S COVID-19 vaccine or a placebo. The genes are TRBV27 and TRBJ1-2; perhaps TRBD1 as D (5 bases). The material was peripheral blood, obtained in a trial of Ad26.COV2.S vaccine versus placebo. The CDR3 reads CASSLSEFGGDGYTF. The CDR3 nucleotides read TGTGCCAGCAGTTTATCTGAGTTTGGAGGGGATGGCTACACCTTC.